The following is a T cell receptor (beta chain) sequence with its context. This entry is derived from a study of cytomegalovirus exposure and HLA in healthy donors. The CDR3 has 14 amino acids. The V gene's germline CDR1 is SGHAT and CDR2 FQNNGV. The V and J ends lost 7 bases and 3 bases, in that order; junction bases with no gene match: 8. Amplification used 60 Vbeta primers and 13 Jbeta primers. Produced via immunoSEQ multiplex PCR; TCRdb's table is partial and in-frame only. The sample lists roughly 78,000 clones, approximately 57% occurring once. Sequences were obtained from PBMCs. V gene TRBV11-2 combines with J gene TRBJ2-7; 8 bases agree with TRBD2. The clonotype was recovered from a man aged 25-45 years in good health and CMV-seropositive. CDR3 in amino acids: CASNKAGEYYEQYF. CDR3 DNA sequence: TGTGCCAGCAATAAAGCGGGGGAGTACTACGAGCAGTACTTC.